This T cell receptor (beta chain) was retrieved from a study of PD-1 blockade in classical Hodgkin lymphoma. Libraries were prepared by immunoSEQ multiplex PCR; TCRdb keeps only in-frame clonotypes and omits some of them. The data contain 38,000 or so clones, approximately 70% of them singletons. Every one of the patients relapsed after autologous stem cell transplantation (brentuximab vedotin exposure was variable). V gave up 2 bases and J gave up 5 bases, with 17 bases separating them. Germline CDR1 reads LGHNA; CDR2 reads YSLEER. This CDR3 region has 16 residues. The chain is built from TRBV4-3 and TRBJ2-3; D not certain. The receptor's source is a human donor with classical Hodgkin lymphoma. The sequences come from peripheral blood mononuclear cells (PBMCs), collected before the second cycle of nivolumab. The CDR3 coding sequence is TGCGCCAGCAGCCAAATCCCAGGTGACTCGGGAGATACGCAGTATTTT. It encodes CASSQIPGDSGDTQYF.